Detailed here is one T cell receptor beta chain. No antigen is known for it. Germline V gives CDR1 LGHDT, CDR2 YNNKEL (reference sequence). The CDR3 covers 16 residues. Trimming stripped 4 bases from V and 4 bases from J, with 20 bases between. The data are from a study of T-cell reconstitution after alpha-beta-depleted transplantation in children. Whole-study findings and limits: Some patients' high day-60 TCRbeta diversity was traced to surviving recipient T cells and thymic progenitors. At the one-year point after transplant, T-cell counts and TCRbeta diversity were found to come mostly from T cells that had been newly produced. Reportedly, alpha-beta T cells present about two months post-transplant originated from several hundred expanded clones of graft origin.

Researchers prepared the TCRbeta library using unique molecular identifiers, the study reports. TCRdb re-called the PCR reads with MiXCR, one entry per CDR3 protein. The data hold about 870,000 distinct CDR3 sequences, with less than 20% observed a single time. V is TRBV3-1 and J is TRBJ2-7, with a weak D call TRBD2 (6 bases). This sequence was found in a male patient aged 10 to 17 who had a stem cell transplant for acute lymphoblastic leukemia, so the T cells may come from the graft donor. The sample consisted of PBMCs, mostly from graft donor cells, taken 360 days after TCRalphabeta/CD19-depleted stem cell transplant. The CDR3 nucleotides read TGTGCCAGCAGCCGTTCAGGTACTAATCGGGGGTACGAGCAGTACTTC. Translated, it gives CASSRSGTNRGYEQYF.